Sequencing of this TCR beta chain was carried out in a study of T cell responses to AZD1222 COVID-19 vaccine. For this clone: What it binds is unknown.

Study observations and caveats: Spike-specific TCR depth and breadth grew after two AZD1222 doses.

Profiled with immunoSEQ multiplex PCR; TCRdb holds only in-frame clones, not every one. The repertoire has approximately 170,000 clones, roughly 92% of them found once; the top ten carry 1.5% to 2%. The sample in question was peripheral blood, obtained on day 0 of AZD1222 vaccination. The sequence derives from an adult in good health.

Written as DNA, the CDR3 is TGTGCCAGCAGTGAAGACGCAATTCCCTATGGCTACACCTTC. Protein: CASSEDAIPYGYTF. The chain employs TRBV2 and TRBJ1-2, with unresolved D. Trimming took 1 base from V and 4 from J, leaving 10 bases between them. In germline, CDR1 is SNHLY, CDR2 FYNNEI. The CDR3 loop spans 14 amino acids. Looking up the rest from reference TRBV2 and TRBJ1-2 gives the full variable domain: EPEVTQTPSHQVTQMGQEVILRCVPISNHLYFYWYRQILGQKVEFLVSFYNNEISEKSEIFDDQFSVERPDGSNFTLKIRSTKLEDSAMYFCASSEDAIPYGYTFGSGTRLTVV.